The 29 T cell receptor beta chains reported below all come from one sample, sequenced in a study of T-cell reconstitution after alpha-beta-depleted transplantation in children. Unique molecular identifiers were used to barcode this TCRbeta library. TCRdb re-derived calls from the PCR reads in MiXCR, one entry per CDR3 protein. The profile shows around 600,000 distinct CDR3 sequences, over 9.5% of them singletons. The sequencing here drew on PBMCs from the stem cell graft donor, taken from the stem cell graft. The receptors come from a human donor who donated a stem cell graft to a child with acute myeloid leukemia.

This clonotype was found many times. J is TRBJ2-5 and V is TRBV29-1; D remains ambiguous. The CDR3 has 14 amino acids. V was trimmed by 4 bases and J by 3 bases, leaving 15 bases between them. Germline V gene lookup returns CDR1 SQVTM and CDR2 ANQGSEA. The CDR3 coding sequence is TGCAGCGTTGCCGAACGGAGAGGCGAAGAGACCCAGTACTTC. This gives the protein CSVAERRGEETQYF.

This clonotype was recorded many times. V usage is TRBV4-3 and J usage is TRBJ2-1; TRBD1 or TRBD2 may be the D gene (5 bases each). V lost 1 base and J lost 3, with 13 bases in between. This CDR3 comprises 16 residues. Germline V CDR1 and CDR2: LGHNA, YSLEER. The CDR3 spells CASSQGGQGGYNEQFF. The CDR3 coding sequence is TGCGCCAGCAGCCAAGGTGGACAAGGAGGCTACAATGAGCAGTTCTTC.

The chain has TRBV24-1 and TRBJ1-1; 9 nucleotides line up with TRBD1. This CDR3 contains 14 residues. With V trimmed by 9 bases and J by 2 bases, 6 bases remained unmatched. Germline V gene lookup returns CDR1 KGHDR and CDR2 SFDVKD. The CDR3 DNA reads TGTGCCACCGCGCCGGGACAGGGAAACACTGAAGCTTTCTTT. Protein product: CATAPGQGNTEAFF.

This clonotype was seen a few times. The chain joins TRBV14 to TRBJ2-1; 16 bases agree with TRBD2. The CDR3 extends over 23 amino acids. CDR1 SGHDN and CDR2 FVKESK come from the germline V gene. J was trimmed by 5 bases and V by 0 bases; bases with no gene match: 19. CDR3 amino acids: CASSQDYFRGLAGGLSSDNEQFF. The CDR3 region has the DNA TGTGCCAGCAGCCAAGATTATTTTAGGGGACTAGCGGGAGGGCTGTCGAGCGACAATGAGCAGTTCTTC.

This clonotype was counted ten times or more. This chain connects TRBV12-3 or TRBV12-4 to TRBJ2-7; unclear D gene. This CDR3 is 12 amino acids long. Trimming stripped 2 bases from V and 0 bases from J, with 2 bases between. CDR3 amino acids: CASSLLSYEQYF. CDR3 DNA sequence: TGTGCCAGCAGTTTACTCTCCTACGAGCAGTACTTC.

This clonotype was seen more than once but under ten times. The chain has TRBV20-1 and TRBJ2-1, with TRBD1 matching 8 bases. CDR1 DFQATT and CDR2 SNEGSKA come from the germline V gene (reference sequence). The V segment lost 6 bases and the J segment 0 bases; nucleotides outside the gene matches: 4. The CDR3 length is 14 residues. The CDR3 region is CSAKGQVSYNEQFF. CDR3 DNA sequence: TGCAGTGCCAAGGGACAGGTCTCCTACAATGAGCAGTTCTTC.

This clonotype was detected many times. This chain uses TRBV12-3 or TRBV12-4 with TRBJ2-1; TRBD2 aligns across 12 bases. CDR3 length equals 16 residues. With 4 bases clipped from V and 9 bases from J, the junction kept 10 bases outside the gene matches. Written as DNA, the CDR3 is TGTGCCAGCAGTTCCGGACTAGCGGGGAAATCGGGTGAGCAGTTCTTC. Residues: CASSSGLAGKSGEQFF.

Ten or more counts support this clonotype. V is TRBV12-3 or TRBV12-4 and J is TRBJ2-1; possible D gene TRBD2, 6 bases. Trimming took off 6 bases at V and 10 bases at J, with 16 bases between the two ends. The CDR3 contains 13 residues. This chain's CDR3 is CASRGPGTGEQFF. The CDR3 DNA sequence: TGTGCCAGCAGGGGGCCAGGGACTGGCGAGCAGTTCTTC.

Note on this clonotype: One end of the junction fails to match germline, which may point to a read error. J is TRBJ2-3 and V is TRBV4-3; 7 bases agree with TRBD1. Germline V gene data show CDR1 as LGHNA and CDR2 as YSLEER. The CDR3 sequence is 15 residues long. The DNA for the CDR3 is TGCGCCAGCACCCAAGGGGACAGACGCACAGATACGCAGTATTTT. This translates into CASTQGDRRTDTQYF.

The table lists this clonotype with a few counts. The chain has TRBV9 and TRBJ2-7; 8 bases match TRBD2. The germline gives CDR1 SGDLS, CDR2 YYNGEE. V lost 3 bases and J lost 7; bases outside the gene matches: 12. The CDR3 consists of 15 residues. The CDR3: CASSASGTRDREQYF. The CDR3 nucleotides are TGTGCCAGCAGCGCATCCGGGACTAGAGATAGGGAGCAGTACTTC.

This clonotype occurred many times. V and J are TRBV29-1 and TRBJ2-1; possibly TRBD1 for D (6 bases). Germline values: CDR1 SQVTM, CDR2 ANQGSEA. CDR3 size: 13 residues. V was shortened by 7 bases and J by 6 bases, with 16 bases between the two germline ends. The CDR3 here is CSGKQGIGNEQFF. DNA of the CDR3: TGCAGCGGTAAACAGGGAATCGGCAATGAGCAGTTCTTC.

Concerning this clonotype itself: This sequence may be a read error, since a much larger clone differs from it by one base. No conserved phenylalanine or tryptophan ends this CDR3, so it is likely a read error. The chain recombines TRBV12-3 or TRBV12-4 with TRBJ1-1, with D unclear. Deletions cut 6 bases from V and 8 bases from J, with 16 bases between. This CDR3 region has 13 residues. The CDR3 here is CASSTRVDMEAFC. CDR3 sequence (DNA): TGTGCCAGCAGCACCCGTGTGGATATGGAAGCTTTCTGT.

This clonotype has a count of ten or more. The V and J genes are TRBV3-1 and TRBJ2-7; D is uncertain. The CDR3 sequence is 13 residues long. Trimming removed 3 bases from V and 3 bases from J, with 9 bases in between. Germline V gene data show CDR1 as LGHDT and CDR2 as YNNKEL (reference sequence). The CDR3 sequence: CASSHDVIYEQYF. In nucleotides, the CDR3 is TGTGCCAGCAGCCACGACGTGATCTACGAGCAGTACTTC.

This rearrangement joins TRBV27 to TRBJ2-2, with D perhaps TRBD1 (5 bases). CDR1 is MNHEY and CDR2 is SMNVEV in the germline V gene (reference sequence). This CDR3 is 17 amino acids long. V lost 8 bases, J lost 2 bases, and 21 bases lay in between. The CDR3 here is CASLRSQGLENTGELFF. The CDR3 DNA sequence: TGTGCCAGCCTGAGGTCTCAGGGTCTAGAAAACACCGGGGAGCTGTTTTTT.

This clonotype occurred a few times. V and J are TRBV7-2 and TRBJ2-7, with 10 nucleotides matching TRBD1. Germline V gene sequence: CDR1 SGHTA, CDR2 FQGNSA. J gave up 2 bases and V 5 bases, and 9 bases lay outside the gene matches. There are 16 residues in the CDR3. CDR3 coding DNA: TGTGCCAGCAGCACAACCGGGACAGGGGTCCCCTACGAGCAGTACTTC. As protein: CASSTTGTGVPYEQYF.

Written as DNA, the CDR3 is TGTGCCAGCAGCACTCGGGACGATCTGAACACTGAAGCTTTCTTT. Translation gives CASSTRDDLNTEAFF. This chain connects TRBV7-9 to TRBJ1-1; weak D call: TRBD1 (5 bases). The CDR3 totals 15 residues. In germline, CDR1 is SEHNR, CDR2 FQNEAQ (reference sequence). V was shortened by 5 bases and J by 0 bases, with 13 bases between the two germline ends.

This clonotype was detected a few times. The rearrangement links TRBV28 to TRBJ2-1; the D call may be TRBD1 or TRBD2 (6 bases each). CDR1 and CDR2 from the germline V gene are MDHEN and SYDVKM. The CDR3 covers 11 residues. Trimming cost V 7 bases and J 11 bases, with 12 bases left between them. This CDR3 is CASTGGWQQFF. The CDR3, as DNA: TGTGCCAGCACCGGGGGCTGGCAGCAGTTCTTC.

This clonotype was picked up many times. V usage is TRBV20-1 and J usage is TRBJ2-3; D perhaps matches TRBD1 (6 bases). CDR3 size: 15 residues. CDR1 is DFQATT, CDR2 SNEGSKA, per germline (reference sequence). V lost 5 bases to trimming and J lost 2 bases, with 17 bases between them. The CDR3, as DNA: TGCAGTGCTGAAAACACCAGGGGAAACACAGATACGCAGTATTTT. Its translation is CSAENTRGNTDTQYF.

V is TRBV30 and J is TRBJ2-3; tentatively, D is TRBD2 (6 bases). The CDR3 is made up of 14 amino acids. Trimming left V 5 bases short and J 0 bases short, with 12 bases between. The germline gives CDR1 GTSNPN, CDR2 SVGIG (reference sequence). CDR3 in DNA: TGTGCCTGGGGAGGGGCGGGGAGCACAGATACGCAGTATTTT. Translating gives CAWGGAGSTDTQYF.

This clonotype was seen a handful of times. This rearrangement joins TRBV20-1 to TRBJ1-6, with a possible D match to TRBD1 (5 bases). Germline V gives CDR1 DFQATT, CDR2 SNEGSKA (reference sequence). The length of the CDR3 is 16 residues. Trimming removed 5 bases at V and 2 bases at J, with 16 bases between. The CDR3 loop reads CSAALTGTAYNSPLHF. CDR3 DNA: TGCAGTGCTGCACTCACCGGGACGGCCTATAATTCACCCCTCCACTTT.

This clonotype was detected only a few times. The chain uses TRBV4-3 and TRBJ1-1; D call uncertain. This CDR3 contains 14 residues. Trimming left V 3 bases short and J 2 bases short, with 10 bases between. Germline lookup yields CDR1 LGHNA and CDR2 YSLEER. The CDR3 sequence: CASSQSRENTEAFF. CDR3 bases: TGCGCCAGCAGCCAGAGCCGGGAAAACACTGAAGCTTTCTTT.

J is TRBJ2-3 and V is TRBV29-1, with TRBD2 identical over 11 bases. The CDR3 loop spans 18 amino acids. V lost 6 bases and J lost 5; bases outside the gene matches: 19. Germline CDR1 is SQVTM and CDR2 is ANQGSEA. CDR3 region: CSVRLAGHDAAGGDTQYF. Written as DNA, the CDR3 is TGCAGCGTGAGACTAGCGGGACACGACGCGGCGGGGGGAGATACGCAGTATTTT.

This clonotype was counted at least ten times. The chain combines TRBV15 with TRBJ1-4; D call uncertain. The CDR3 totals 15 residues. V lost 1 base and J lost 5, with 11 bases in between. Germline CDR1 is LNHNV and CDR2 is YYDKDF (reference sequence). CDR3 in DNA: TGTGCCACCAGCAGAGGGACCCGCGGAAATGAAAAACTGTTTTTT. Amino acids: CATSRGTRGNEKLFF. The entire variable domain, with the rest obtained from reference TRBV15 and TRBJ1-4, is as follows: DAMVIQNPRYQVTQFGKPVTLSCSQTLNHNVMYWYQQKSSQAPKLLFHYYDKDFNNEADTPDNFQSRRPNTSFCFLDIRSPGLGDTAMYLCATSRGTRGNEKLFFGSGTQLSVL.

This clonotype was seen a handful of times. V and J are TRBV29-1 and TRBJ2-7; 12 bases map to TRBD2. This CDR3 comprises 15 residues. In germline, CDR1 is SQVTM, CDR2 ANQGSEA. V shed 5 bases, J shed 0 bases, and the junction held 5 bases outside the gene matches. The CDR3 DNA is TGCAGCGTTAGACTAGCGGGAGTCACCTCCTACGAGCAGTACTTC. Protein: CSVRLAGVTSYEQYF.

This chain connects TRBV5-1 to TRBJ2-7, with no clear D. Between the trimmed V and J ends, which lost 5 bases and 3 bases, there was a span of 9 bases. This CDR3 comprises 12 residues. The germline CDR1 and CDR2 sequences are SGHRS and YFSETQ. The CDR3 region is CASSVRDYEQYF. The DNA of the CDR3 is TGCGCCAGCAGTGTCCGAGACTACGAGCAGTACTTC.

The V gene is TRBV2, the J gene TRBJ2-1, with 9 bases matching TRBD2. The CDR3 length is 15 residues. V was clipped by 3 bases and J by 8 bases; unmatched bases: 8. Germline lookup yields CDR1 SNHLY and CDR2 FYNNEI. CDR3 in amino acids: CASSDPGLAMDEQFF. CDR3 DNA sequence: TGTGCCAGCAGTGACCCGGGACTAGCTATGGATGAGCAGTTCTTC.

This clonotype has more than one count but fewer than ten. The CDR3 spells CASSLEVPNYGYTF. CDR3 DNA: TGTGCCAGCAGCTTAGAGGTTCCTAACTATGGCTACACCTTC. The chain combines TRBV7-9 with TRBJ1-2; no reliable D call. In germline, CDR1 is SEHNR, CDR2 FQNEAQ (reference sequence). CDR3 length equals 14 residues. The V end lost 1 base, the J end lost 0 bases, and 6 bases lay between the germline ends. Variable domain in full (rest from reference TRBV7-9 and TRBJ1-2): DTGVSQNPRHKITKRGQNVTFRCDPISEHNRLYWYRQTLGQGPEFLTYFQNEAQLEKSRLLSDRFSAERPKGSFSTLEIQRTEQGDSAMYLCASSLEVPNYGYTFGSGTRLTVV.

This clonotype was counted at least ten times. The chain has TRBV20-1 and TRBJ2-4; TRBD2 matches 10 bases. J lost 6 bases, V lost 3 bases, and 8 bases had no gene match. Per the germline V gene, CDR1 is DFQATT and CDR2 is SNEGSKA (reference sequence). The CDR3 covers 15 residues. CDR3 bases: TGCAGTGCTAGTGCTAGCGGGAGAGGCGGAAACATTCAGTACTTC. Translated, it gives CSASASGRGGNIQYF.

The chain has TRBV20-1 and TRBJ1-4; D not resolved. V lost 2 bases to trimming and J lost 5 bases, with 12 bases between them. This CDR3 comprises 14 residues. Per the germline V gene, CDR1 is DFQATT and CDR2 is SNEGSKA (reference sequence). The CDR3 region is CSARRAASNEKLFF. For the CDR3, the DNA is TGCAGTGCTAGACGGGCAGCTTCAAATGAAAAACTGTTTTTT.